This T cell receptor (beta chain) is drawn from a study of T-cell memory formation after mild COVID-19. TCRdb reanalysed the 5' RACE reads using MiXCR and keeps one entry per CDR3 protein. The data contain roughly 510,000 distinct CDR3 sequences, 17% of them singletons. This CDR3 spans 14 amino acids. J was trimmed by 6 bases and V by 6 bases; bases with no gene match: 10. The specimen sequenced was PBMCs or a T cell subset sorted from them (not recorded which). This sequence joins TRBV12-3 or TRBV12-4 and TRBJ1-1; 7 nucleotides agree with TRBD1. This receptor was taken from an adult woman who had mild COVID-19 (a few samples of this study predate the infection). Cell type and time point are not known. CDR3 DNA sequence: TGTGCCAGCAGACGACAGGGTAGGGGACCTGAAGCTTTCTTT. The encoded protein is CASRRQGRGPEAFF.